One and the same sample provided the 27 T cell receptor beta chains below, sequenced in a study of blood T cell repertoires in COVID-19. Produced via immunoSEQ multiplex PCR; TCRdb's table is partial and in-frame only. Of approximately 130,000 clones in the sample, around 81% were seen once. Material for sequencing was peripheral blood. The receptors shown here come from an older woman with active or convalescent COVID-19.

V is TRBV20-1 and J is TRBJ1-5; D not resolved. The CDR3 length is 12 residues. The V gene lost 6 bases and the J gene lost 0 bases, with 6 bases spanning the gap. Per the germline V gene, CDR1 is DFQATT and CDR2 is SNEGSKA (reference sequence). The DNA of the CDR3 is TGCAGTGCCAGTCATAGCAATCAGCCCCAGCATTTT. It codes for CSASHSNQPQHF.

This clone has only one observation. The chain uses TRBV7-8 and TRBJ1-5, with D perhaps matching TRBD1 (5 bases). V lost 10 bases and J lost 0, with 16 bases in between. This CDR3 spans 15 amino acids. Looked up from germline, CDR1 is SGHVS and CDR2 is FQNEAQ. CDR3 region: CATHPGVDSNQPQHF. The CDR3 DNA sequence: TGTGCCACCCACCCGGGGGTAGATAGCAATCAGCCCCAGCATTTT.

The V gene is TRBV6-6, the J gene TRBJ1-5; TRBD1 agrees at 8 bases. This CDR3 contains 15 residues. Germline-derived CDR1 and CDR2 are MNHNY and SVGAGI (reference sequence). V gave up 7 bases and J gave up 1 base; unmatched junction bases: 6. The DNA of the CDR3 is TGTGCCAGCAACCAGGGGGCTAGCAGCAATCAGCCCCAGCATTTT. It yields the protein CASNQGASSNQPQHF.

This chain's CDR3 is CASSLVLKRRSTEAFF. In nucleotides, the CDR3 is TGTGCCAGCAGCTTAGTTTTAAAGAGACGGAGCACTGAAGCTTTCTTT. The chain employs TRBV13 and TRBJ1-1, with D unclear. The ends were cut back, 1 base at V and 4 bases at J, with 16 bases in the middle. The CDR3 totals 16 residues. Germline CDR1 and CDR2: PRHDT and FYEKMQ (reference sequence).

CDR3 in DNA: TGTGCCAGCGGGAGGGAGAACAATGAGCAGTTCTTC. Translating it yields CASGRENNEQFF. The V gene is TRBV11-3, the J gene TRBJ2-1; 7 bases line up with TRBD2. This CDR3 has 12 residues. Looked up from germline, CDR1 is SGHNT and CDR2 is YENEEA. After removal of 8 bases from V and 5 bases from J, the junction contained 3 bases not matched to a gene.

The chain employs TRBV28 and TRBJ1-5, with D maybe TRBD1 (6 bases). In germline, CDR1 is MDHEN, CDR2 SYDVKM. The CDR3 spans 15 residues. The ends were cut back, 10 bases at V and 0 bases at J, with 16 bases in the middle. The CDR3 DNA reads TGTGCCACCGTCCAGACAGGCTATAGCAATCAGCCCCAGCATTTT. The encoded protein is CATVQTGYSNQPQHF.

The chain is built from TRBV15 and TRBJ1-4; 7 positions agree with TRBD1. Trimming cost V 5 bases and J 8 bases; bases outside gene matches: 11. The CDR3 totals 15 residues. Germline V gives CDR1 LNHNV, CDR2 YYDKDF (reference sequence). CDR3 loop: CATSRWTGGSEKLFF. CDR3 DNA sequence: TGTGCCACCAGCCGTTGGACAGGAGGTTCCGAAAAACTGTTTTTT.

This chain connects TRBV5-1 to TRBJ1-1, with a possible D match to TRBD1 (5 bases). The ends were cut back, 2 bases at V and 1 base at J, with 6 bases in the middle. CDR1 is SGHRS, CDR2 YFSETQ, per germline. The CDR3 runs 13 residues. The CDR3 loop is CASSLQANTEAFF. CDR3 DNA sequence: TGCGCCAGCAGCTTACAGGCGAACACTGAAGCTTTCTTT.

This chain links TRBV28 with TRBJ1-1; perhaps TRBD1 as D (6 bases). The length of the CDR3 is 14 residues. Germline assignment: CDR1 MDHEN and CDR2 SYDVKM. Trimming removed 5 bases from V and 3 bases from J, with 13 bases in between. CDR3 bases: TGTGCCAGCAGTATTGAACAGGGATACACTGAAGCTTTCTTT. As protein: CASSIEQGYTEAFF.

CDR3 bases: TGTGCCAGCTCACCACCGATAGCGGGAGGGACCTACGAGCAGTACTTC. The encoded protein is CASSPPIAGGTYEQYF. The V gene is TRBV18, the J gene TRBJ2-7, with 11 bases that match TRBD2. The germline gives CDR1 KGHSH, CDR2 LQKENI. Trimming cost V 0 bases and J 2 bases; bases outside gene matches: 3. This CDR3 has 16 residues.

The chain combines TRBV6-5 with TRBJ2-1, with TRBD2 identical over 8 bases. J lost 5 bases, V lost 8 bases, and 8 bases had no gene match. The CDR3 contains 14 residues. Germline V CDR1 and CDR2: MNHEY, SVGAGI. CDR3 sequence: CASRSGSNHNEQFF. The DNA of the CDR3 is TGTGCCAGCCGAAGCGGGAGTAACCACAATGAGCAGTTCTTC.

The chain has TRBV4-2 and TRBJ2-3, with TRBD2 identical over 9 bases. V lost 0 bases, J lost 4 bases, and 5 bases stayed unmatched. Per the germline V gene, CDR1 is LGHNA and CDR2 is YNFKEQ. CDR3 length: 16 amino acids. The DNA for the CDR3 is TGTGCCAGCAGCCAAGAGGTAGCGGGGGCTCCAGATACGCAGTATTTT. Protein: CASSQEVAGAPDTQYF.

V and J are TRBV5-5 and TRBJ2-3, with 11 bases matching TRBD1. Germline V gene sequence: CDR1 SGHKS, CDR2 YYEKEE (reference sequence). CDR3 size: 16 residues. V trimming: 5 bases; J trimming: 1 base; junction bases outside the gene matches: 6. DNA of the CDR3: TGTGCCAGCAGATGGACAGGGGGCGCGGGCACAGATACGCAGTATTTT. This codes for CASRWTGGAGTDTQYF.

The chain combines TRBV27 with TRBJ2-7, with 8 nucleotides matching TRBD1. Germline CDR1 and CDR2: MNHEY and SMNVEV (reference sequence). V lost 7 bases to trimming and J lost 0 bases; unmatched junction nucleotides: 5. The CDR3 has 14 residues. Written as DNA, the CDR3 is TGTGCCAGCACCCTAACAGGGGGCTCCTACGAGCAGTACTTC. Amino acids: CASTLTGGSYEQYF.

The table lists this clone with a count of one. The chain couples TRBV11-2 to TRBJ1-4; TRBD1 might be the D (5 bases). In germline, CDR1 is SGHAT, CDR2 FQNNGV. The CDR3 extends over 18 amino acids. Trimming shortened V by 0 bases and J by 7 bases, and 21 bases separated the two germline ends. Here the CDR3 DNA reads TGTGCCAGCAGCTTAGAATTTAATGTACGGGGGGTCGTTGAAAAACTGTTTTTT. This sequence encodes CASSLEFNVRGVVEKLFF.

CDR3 nucleotide sequence: TGTGCCAGTAGTATCAGGGAGAACACCGGGGAGCTGTTTTTT. Translation: CASSIRENTGELFF. The J gene is TRBJ2-2, the V gene TRBV19, with D possibly TRBD1 on 5 matching bases. V lost 3 bases and J 1 base, leaving 6 bases between the germline ends. This CDR3 comprises 14 residues. From germline, CDR1 is LNHDA and CDR2 SQIVND (reference sequence).

This clone is a singleton in its sample. This sequence joins TRBV28 and TRBJ1-2; tentatively, D is TRBD1 (5 bases). With 2 bases removed from V and 4 bases from J, the gap between germline ends came to 11 bases. In germline, CDR1 is MDHEN, CDR2 SYDVKM. This CDR3 has 14 residues. CDR3 loop: CASSLLPGRYGYTF. Written as DNA, the CDR3 is TGTGCCAGCAGTTTACTTCCAGGGCGCTATGGCTACACCTTC.

The chain recombines TRBV3-1 (or the pseudogene TRBV3-2) with TRBJ2-4, with D tentatively TRBD1 (6 bases). Germline assignment: CDR1 LGHDT and CDR2 YNNKEL (reference sequence). The V and J ends lost 4 bases and 1 base respectively, with 17 bases between them. The CDR3 covers 17 residues. Here the CDR3 DNA reads TGTGCCAGCAGCCTAAAGCCAGGGGACGCGGCCAAAAACATTCAGTACTTC. This translates into CASSLKPGDAAKNIQYF.

The chain recombines TRBV28 with TRBJ1-6, with a tentative D call TRBD1 (6 bases). CDR1 is MDHEN and CDR2 is SYDVKM in the germline V gene. The CDR3 totals 15 residues. V shed 6 bases and J shed 5 bases, with 14 bases lying between them. CDR3: CASSLRGGDNSPLHF. DNA for the CDR3: TGTGCCAGCAGCCTAAGGGGGGGGGATAATTCACCCCTCCACTTT.

This clone was counted between two and nine times. This chain's CDR3 is CASSYVRDKNIQYF. The CDR3 DNA is TGTGCCAGCAGTTACGTCCGGGACAAAAACATTCAGTACTTC. The chain carries TRBV6-5 and TRBJ2-4; perhaps TRBD2 as D (5 bases). Trimming took 2 bases from V and 3 from J, leaving 8 bases between them. CDR1 is MNHEY, CDR2 SVGAGI, per germline. The CDR3 runs to 14 residues.

This clone occurred once. Other DNA sequences of this sample code for an identical CDR3. The chain carries TRBV13 and TRBJ1-2; 7 bases match TRBD1. The germline gives CDR1 PRHDT, CDR2 FYEKMQ (reference sequence). Trimming cost V 1 base and J 8 bases; bases outside gene matches: 4. This CDR3 spans 13 amino acids. The CDR3 DNA sequence: TGTGCCAGCAGCTTAGAGACAGGGTACGGCTACACCTTC. It specifies CASSLETGYGYTF.

This clone was seen more than once but under ten times. This chain uses TRBV4-2 with TRBJ2-7; D unclear. Germline CDR1 is LGHNA and CDR2 is YNFKEQ. Trimming shortened V by 5 bases and J by 6 bases, and 14 bases separated the two germline ends. The CDR3 sequence is 13 residues long. CDR3 amino acids: CASSSQQPGEQYF. Written as DNA, the CDR3 is TGTGCCAGCAGCTCCCAACAACCGGGCGAGCAGTACTTC.

The genes are TRBV27 and TRBJ1-2; 7 bases line up with TRBD1. V shed 5 bases and J 2 bases; nucleotides not matched to a gene: 8. Germline V gives CDR1 MNHEY, CDR2 SMNVEV (reference sequence). The CDR3 contains 15 residues. CDR3 bases: TGTGCCAGCAGTCGATGGGACAGTCTCAACTATGGCTACACCTTC. Translation: CASSRWDSLNYGYTF.

The chain employs TRBV11-2 and TRBJ2-3, with 12 bases aligning to TRBD2. The V gene end was trimmed by 5 bases and the J gene end by 6 bases; junction bases not matched to a gene: 3. This CDR3 has 14 amino acids. Germline CDR1 reads SGHAT; CDR2 reads FQNNGV. This CDR3 is CASSAGLAGDTQYF. In DNA form, the CDR3 reads TGTGCCAGCAGCGCGGGACTAGCGGGTGATACGCAGTATTTT.

The chain combines TRBV11-2 with TRBJ1-4, with 7 bases fitting TRBD1. The CDR3 contains 15 residues. The V and J ends lost 5 bases and 4 bases, in that order; junction bases with no gene match: 7. Germline CDR1 is SGHAT and CDR2 is FQNNGV. The CDR3 is CASSPPTGFNEKLFF. In DNA, the CDR3 is TGTGCCAGCAGCCCGCCGACAGGGTTTAATGAAAAACTGTTTTTT.

The CDR3: CASSQDRGVSPLHF. The DNA for the CDR3 is TGTGCCAGCAGTCAGGACAGGGGGGTTTCACCCCTCCACTTT. The V gene is TRBV6-5, the J gene TRBJ1-6, with 10 bases that match TRBD1. Germline V gives CDR1 MNHEY, CDR2 SVGAGI. Losses at the gene ends were 5 bases for V and 9 bases for J; bases not matched to a gene: 4. This CDR3 contains 14 residues.

V usage is TRBV7-2 and J usage is TRBJ2-1, with D hard to call. The CDR3 loop spans 12 amino acids. V was pared by 8 bases and J by 3 bases, with 8 bases between. Germline CDR1 is SGHTA and CDR2 is FQGNSA. Here the CDR3 reads CASVLNYNEQFF. In nucleotides, the CDR3 is TGTGCCAGCGTCTTAAACTACAATGAGCAGTTCTTC.